Listed below are T cell receptor beta chains from one sample, sequenced in a study of T cell responses to AZD1222 COVID-19 vaccine. Only in-frame clones appear in the TCRdb table, and some are missing; sequencing was by immunoSEQ multiplex PCR. Of tens of thousands of clones in the sample, 70% to 90% are singletons; the top ten hold roughly 4.5%. This specimen consisted of peripheral blood, obtained on day 0 of MenACWY control vaccination. The receptors come from an adult in good health. Each CDR3 is given with its conserved first and last residue. A D gene is named only where the DNA matches it firmly. Only some rows state a clone size, as once, few, many or a class for expanded clones.

-	TRBD1	TRBJ1-1	TRBV18	CASCRGPPPTEAFF	TGTGCCAGCTGTAGGGGGCCGCCACCCACTGAAGCTTTCTTT
-	TRBD1	TRBJ1-1	TRBV27	CASSPGQVNTEAFF	TGTGCCAGCAGCCCAGGACAGGTGAACACTGAAGCTTTCTTT
-	-	TRBJ1-1	TRBV5-1	CASSGRPQQSREAFF	TGCGCCAGCAGCGGTAGACCCCAGCAGAGTCGAGAAGCTTTCTTT
-	-	TRBJ1-2	TRBV6-5	CASSPGTAVLYGYTF	TGTGCCAGCAGTCCCGGGACCGCCGTCCTCTATGGCTACACCTTC
once	-	TRBJ1-3	TRBV18	CASSAEYALSGNTIYF	TGTGCCAGCTCAGCCGAATACGCGCTCTCTGGAAACACCATATATTTT
-	-	TRBJ1-6	TRBV12-3/TRBV12-4	CASWGRGGSPLHF	TGTGCCAGCTGGGGCAGGGGCGGATCACCCCTCCACTTT
few	TRBD1	TRBJ2-7	TRBV3-1/TRBV3-2	CASSQDRDRGYEQYF	TGTGCCAGCAGCCAAGATAGGGACAGGGGCTACGAGCAGTACTTC
-	-	TRBJ1-5	TRBV18	CASSQNREPNQPQHF	TGTGCCAGCTCACAAAACAGGGAACCCAATCAGCCCCAGCATTTT
-	-	TRBJ2-3	TRBV3-1/TRBV3-2	CASSQTARGADTQYF	TGTGCCAGCAGCCAAACGGCCCGGGGCGCAGATACGCAGTATTTT
-	-	TRBJ1-4	TRBV5-1	CASSSFTGTNEKLFF	TGCGCCAGCAGCTCCTTTACAGGGACTAATGAAAAACTGTTTTTT
-	-	TRBJ2-7	TRBV2	CASSEGGAGYEQYF	TGTGCCAGCAGTGAAGGTGGGGCAGGCTACGAGCAGTACTTC